This TCR beta chain was obtained from a study of blood T cell repertoires in COVID-19. Study summary: Acute and convalescent COVID-19 samples came from the United States, Italy and Spain. The analysed material was cDNA or gDNA that came from T cells, B-cell-depleted T cells, or PBMCs.

Germline V gene sequence: CDR1 SQVTM, CDR2 ANQGSEA. V lost 4 bases, J lost 3 bases, and 6 bases stayed unmatched. This CDR3 comprises 14 residues. The authors' processing: Quantification of nucleated cells was approximated via reference gene primer amplification. Here immunoSEQ multiplex PCR was the method, and the copy in TCRdb shows in-frame clones only, minus some. V and J calls and clone size are those listed in that table; D and trimming were worked out from the DNA. The repertoire includes about 240,000 clones, 75% to 90% of them detected once, and 9.5% to 15% sits in the top ten. The receptor was isolated from a woman between 55 and 75 years old with active or convalescent COVID-19. The rearrangement uses TRBV29-1 and TRBJ1-2; 9 bases line up with TRBD1. The sample consisted of peripheral blood. The CDR3 nucleotides are TGCAGCGTTGCTCACAGGGGGCGCGACTATGGCTACACCTTC. Residues: CSVAHRGRDYGYTF.